A single sample is the source of the 9 T cell receptor beta chains below, sequenced in a study of T-cell memory formation after mild COVID-19. TCRdb processed the 5' RACE reads anew with MiXCR; each CDR3 protein has one entry. The top ten hold about 27% of the sample, which has 110,000 to 150,000 distinct CDR3 sequences, 13% to 15% seen once. The specimen sequenced was PBMCs or a T cell subset sorted from them (not recorded which). The source is an adult woman who had mild COVID-19 (a few samples of this study predate the infection). Cell type and time point are not known.

The gene calls are TRBV7-9 and TRBJ1-1; 8 bases align to TRBD1. Trimming removed 0 bases from V and 3 bases from J; junction bases left unmatched: 3. Germline V gives CDR1 SEHNR, CDR2 FQNEAQ (reference sequence). This CDR3 is built from 15 residues. The CDR3 DNA is TGTGCCAGCAGCTTAGCGGAACAGGGGGACACTGAAGCTTTCTTT. Translating it yields CASSLAEQGDTEAFF.

This clonotype was detected a few times. The chain employs TRBV3-1 and TRBJ1-5; D unresolved. The germline V and J ends were trimmed by 1 base and 0 bases, with 7 bases remaining between them. The CDR3 contains 15 residues. From germline, CDR1 is LGHDT and CDR2 YNNKEL (reference sequence). The CDR3 here is CASSQGQYSNQPQHF. The CDR3 DNA reads TGTGCCAGCAGCCAAGGACAATATAGCAATCAGCCCCAGCATTTT. The full variable domain, completed using reference TRBV3-1 and TRBJ1-5, is DTAVSQTPKYLVTQMGNDKSIKCEQNLGHDTMYWYKQDSKKFLKIMFSYNNKELIINETVPNRFSPKSPDKAHLNLHINSLELGDSAVYFCASSQGQYSNQPQHFGDGTRLSIL.

This clonotype came up a few times. This sequence joins TRBV20-1 and TRBJ1-6; maybe TRBD1 (6 bases). The CDR3 spans 12 residues. With 3 bases removed from V and 15 bases from J, the gap between germline ends came to 15 bases. Germline CDR1 and CDR2: DFQATT and SNEGSKA (reference sequence). CDR3 region: CSASDHRDILHF. The CDR3 DNA reads as TGCAGTGCTAGCGATCACCGGGACATCCTCCACTTT.

This clonotype has more than one count but fewer than ten. V usage is TRBV7-8 and J usage is TRBJ1-5; perhaps TRBD1 as D (5 bases). This CDR3 region has 14 residues. Germline loops: CDR1 SGHVS, CDR2 FQNEAQ. V was cut by 5 bases and J by 5 bases, with 13 bases left in between. The CDR3 coding sequence is TGTGCCAGCAGCGAAGGACATGATTATCAGCCCCAGCATTTT. Translating it yields CASSEGHDYQPQHF.

The table lists this clonotype with a few counts. The chain carries TRBV24-1 and TRBJ2-2, with D hard to call. The CDR3 loop spans 14 amino acids. Per the germline V gene, CDR1 is KGHDR and CDR2 is SFDVKD. V gave up 3 bases and J gave up 6 bases, with 10 bases separating them. For the CDR3, the DNA is TGTGCCACCAGTGATCCCCCGCGGTCCGGGGAGCTGTTTTTT. Translation: CATSDPPRSGELFF.

The chain joins TRBV12-3 or TRBV12-4 to TRBJ2-7; 8 nucleotides line up with TRBD1. The V and J ends lost 5 bases and 6 bases, in that order; junction bases with no gene match: 3. The length of the CDR3 is 12 residues. The CDR3 sequence: CASSGDRGEQYF. CDR3 nucleotides: TGTGCCAGCAGTGGAGACAGGGGCGAGCAGTACTTC.

The sample holds a few counts of this clonotype. V is TRBV27 and J is TRBJ2-7, with 9 nucleotides matching TRBD1. Germline V gives CDR1 MNHEY, CDR2 SMNVEV (reference sequence). The CDR3 is 16 residues long. After removal of 4 bases from V and 2 bases from J, the junction contained 9 bases not matched to a gene. CDR3 nucleotides: TGTGCCAGCAGTTCCCCCGGGACAGGGACACCCTACGAGCAGTACTTC. Protein product: CASSSPGTGTPYEQYF.

The chain joins TRBV5-1 to TRBJ2-7, with D unclear. The CDR3 is 12 residues long. V dropped 4 bases and J dropped 7 bases, with 12 bases sitting between them. CDR1 and CDR2 (germline): SGHRS, YFSETQ. CDR3 residues: CASSPDQDEQYF. Here the CDR3 DNA reads TGCGCCAGCAGCCCGGACCAGGATGAGCAGTACTTC.

V gene TRBV4-1 combines with J gene TRBJ1-5, with 8 bases fitting TRBD1. Per the germline V gene, CDR1 is MGHRA and CDR2 is YSYEKL. This CDR3 has 16 residues. The V segment lost 0 bases and the J segment 2 bases; nucleotides outside the gene matches: 3. The CDR3 DNA reads TGCGCCAGCAGCCAAGATTCAGGGGGCGGCAATCAGCCCCAGCATTTT. This sequence encodes CASSQDSGGGNQPQHF.